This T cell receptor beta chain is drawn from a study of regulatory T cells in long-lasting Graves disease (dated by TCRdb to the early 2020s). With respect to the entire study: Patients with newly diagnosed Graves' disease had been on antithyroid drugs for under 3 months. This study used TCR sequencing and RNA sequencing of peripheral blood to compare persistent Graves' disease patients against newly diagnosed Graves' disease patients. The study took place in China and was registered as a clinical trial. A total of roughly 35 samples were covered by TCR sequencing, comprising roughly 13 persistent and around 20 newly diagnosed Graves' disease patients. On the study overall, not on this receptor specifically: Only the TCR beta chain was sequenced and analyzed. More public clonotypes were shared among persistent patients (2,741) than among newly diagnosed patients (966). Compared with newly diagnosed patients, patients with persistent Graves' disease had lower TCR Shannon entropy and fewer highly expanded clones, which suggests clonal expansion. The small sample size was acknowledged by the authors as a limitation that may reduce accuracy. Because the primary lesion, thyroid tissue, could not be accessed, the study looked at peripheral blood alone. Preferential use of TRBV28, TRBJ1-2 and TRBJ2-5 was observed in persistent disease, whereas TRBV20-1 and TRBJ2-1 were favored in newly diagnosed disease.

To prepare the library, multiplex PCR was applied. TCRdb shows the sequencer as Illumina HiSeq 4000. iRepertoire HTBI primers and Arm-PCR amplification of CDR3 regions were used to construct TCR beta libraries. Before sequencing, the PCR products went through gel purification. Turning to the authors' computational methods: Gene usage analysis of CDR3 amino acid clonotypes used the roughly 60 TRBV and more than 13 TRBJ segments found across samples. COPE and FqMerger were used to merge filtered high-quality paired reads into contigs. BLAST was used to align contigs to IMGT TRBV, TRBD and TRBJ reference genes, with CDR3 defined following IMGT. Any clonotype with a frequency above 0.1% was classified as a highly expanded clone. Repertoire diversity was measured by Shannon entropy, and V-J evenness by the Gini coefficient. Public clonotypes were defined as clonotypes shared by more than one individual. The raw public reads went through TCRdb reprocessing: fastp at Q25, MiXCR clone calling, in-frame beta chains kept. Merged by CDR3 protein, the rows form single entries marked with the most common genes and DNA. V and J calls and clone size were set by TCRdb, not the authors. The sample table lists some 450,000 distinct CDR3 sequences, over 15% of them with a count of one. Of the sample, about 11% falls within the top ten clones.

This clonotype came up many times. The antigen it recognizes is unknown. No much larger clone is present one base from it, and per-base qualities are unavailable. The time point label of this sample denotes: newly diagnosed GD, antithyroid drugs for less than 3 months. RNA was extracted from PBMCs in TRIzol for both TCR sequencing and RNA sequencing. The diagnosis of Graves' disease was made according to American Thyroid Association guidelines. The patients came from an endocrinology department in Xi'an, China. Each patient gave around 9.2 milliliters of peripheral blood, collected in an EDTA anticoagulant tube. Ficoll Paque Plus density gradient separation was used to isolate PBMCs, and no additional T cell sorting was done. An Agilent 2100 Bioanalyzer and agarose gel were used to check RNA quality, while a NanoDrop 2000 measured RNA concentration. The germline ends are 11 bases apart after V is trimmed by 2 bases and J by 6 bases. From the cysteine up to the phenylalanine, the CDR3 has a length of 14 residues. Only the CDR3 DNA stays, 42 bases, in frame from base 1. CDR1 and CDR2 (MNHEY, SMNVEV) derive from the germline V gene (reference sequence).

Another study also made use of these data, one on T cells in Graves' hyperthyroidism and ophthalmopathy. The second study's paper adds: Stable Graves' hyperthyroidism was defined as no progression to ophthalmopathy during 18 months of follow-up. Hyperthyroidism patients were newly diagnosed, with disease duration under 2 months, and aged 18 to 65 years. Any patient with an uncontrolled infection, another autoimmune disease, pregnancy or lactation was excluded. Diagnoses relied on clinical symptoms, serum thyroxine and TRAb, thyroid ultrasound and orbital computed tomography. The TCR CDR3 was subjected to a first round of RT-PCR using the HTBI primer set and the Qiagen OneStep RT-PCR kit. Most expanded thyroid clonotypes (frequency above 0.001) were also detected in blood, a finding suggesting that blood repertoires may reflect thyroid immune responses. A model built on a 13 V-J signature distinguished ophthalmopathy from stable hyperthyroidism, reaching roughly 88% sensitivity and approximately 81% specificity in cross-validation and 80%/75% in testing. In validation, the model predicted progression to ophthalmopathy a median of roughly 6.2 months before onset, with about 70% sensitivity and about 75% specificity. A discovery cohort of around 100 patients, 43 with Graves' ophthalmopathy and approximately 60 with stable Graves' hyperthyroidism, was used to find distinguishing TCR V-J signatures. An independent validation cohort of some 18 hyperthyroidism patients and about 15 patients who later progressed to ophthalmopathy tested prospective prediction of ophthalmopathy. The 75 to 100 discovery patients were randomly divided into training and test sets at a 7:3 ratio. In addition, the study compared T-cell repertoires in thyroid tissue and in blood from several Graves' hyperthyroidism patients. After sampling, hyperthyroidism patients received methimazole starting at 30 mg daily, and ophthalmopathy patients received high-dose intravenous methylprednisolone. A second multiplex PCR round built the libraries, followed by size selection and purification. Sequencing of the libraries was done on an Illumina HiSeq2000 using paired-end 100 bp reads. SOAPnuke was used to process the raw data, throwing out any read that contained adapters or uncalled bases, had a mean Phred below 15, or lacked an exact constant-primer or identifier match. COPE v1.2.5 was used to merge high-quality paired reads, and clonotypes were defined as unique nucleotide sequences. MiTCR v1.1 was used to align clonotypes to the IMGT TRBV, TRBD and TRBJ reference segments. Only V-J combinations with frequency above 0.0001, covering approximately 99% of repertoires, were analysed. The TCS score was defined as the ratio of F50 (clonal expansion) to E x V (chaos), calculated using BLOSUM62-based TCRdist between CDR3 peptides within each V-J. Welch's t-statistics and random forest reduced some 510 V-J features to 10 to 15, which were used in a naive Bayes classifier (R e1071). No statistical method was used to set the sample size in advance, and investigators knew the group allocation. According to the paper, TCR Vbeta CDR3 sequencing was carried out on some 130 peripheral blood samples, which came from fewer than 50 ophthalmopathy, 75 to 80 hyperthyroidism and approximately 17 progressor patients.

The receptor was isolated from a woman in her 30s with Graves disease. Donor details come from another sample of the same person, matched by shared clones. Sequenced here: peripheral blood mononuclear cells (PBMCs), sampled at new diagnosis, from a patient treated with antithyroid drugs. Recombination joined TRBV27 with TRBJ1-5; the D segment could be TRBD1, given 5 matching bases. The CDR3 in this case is CASSLPGRGQPQHF. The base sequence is TGTGCCAGCAGTTTACCAGGGAGAGGTCAGCCCCAGCATTTT.